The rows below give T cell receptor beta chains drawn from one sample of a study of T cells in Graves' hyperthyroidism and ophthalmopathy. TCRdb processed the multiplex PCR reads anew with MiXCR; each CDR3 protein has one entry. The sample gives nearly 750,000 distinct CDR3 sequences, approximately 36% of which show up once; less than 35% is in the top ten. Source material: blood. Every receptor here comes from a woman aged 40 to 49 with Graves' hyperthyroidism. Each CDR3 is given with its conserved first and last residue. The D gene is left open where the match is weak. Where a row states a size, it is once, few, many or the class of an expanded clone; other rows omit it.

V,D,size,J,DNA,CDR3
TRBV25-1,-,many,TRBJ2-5,TGTGCCAGCAGTGAGTTGTGGCAGCAAGAGACCCAGTACTTC,CASSELWQQETQYF
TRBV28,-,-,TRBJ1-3,TGTGCCAGCAGTTTCTCCCTACACACCATATATTTT,CASSFSLHTIYF
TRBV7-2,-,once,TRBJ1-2,TGTGCCAGCAGCTTTGGACAGCTCTATGGCTACACCTTC,CASSFGQLYGYTF
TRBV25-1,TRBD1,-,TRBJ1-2,TGTGCCAGCAGTGGGACAGGGCACCACTATGGCTACACCTTC,CASSGTGHHYGYTF
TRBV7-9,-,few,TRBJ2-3,TGTGCCAGCAGCTCCGGGACTGCGCCAACAGATACGCAGTATTTT,CASSSGTAPTDTQYF
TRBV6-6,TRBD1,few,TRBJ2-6,TGTGCCAGCAGTCGCGGACAGGGGGGCTCTGGGGCCAACGTCCTGACTTTC,CASSRGQGGSGANVLTF
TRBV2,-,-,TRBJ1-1,TGTGCCAGCAGTTACTCTTACGGAGGCCACACTGAAGCTTTCTTT,CASSYSYGGHTEAFF
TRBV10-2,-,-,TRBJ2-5,TGCGCCAGCATCAAGGGCCTAGAAGAGACCCAGTACTTC,CASIKGLEETQYF
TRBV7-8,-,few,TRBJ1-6,TGTGCCAGCAGTTTACGGAATTCACCCCCCCACTTT,CASSLRNSPPHF
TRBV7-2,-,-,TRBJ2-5,TGTGCCAGCAGCCCGCTGGACAGCCGACGGGGGGTTCAAGAGGCCCAGTACTTC,CASSPLDSRRGVQEAQYF
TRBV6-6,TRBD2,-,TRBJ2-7,TGTGCCAGCAGTTTGGCGGGAGGGCCCTTCTACGAGCAGTACTTC,CASSLAGGPFYEQYF
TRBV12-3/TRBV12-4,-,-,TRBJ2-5,TGTGCCAGCAGTTTAAGGGGGGGCGGAATATCTCAGCCCCAGTACTTC,CASSLRGGGISQPQYF
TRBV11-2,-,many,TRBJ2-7,TGTGCCAGCAGCCAGAGATACGAGCAGTACTTC,CASSQRYEQYF
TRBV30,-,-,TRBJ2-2,TGTGCCTGGAGGGGAAGGGGCATAACCGGGGAGCTGTTTTTT,CAWRGRGITGELFF
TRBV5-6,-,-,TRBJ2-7,TGTGCCAGCAGCTTGGGACCGACCCCGGAGGGGGAGCAGTACTTC,CASSLGPTPEGEQYF
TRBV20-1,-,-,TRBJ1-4,TGCAGCGTGGGATCCCTAGGGGGTCACCCTGGGGAAAAACTGTTTTTT,CSVGSLGGHPGEKLFF
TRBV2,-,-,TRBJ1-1,TGTGCCAGCCAACGACGGAACAACACTGGAGCTTTCTTT,CASQRRNNTGAFF
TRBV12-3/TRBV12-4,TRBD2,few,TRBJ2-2,TGTGCCAGCAGTCCCGGGACTAGCGGGGTTAGCACCGGGGAGCTGTTTTTT,CASSPGTSGVSTGELFF
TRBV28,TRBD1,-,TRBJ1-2,TGTGCCAGCACCAGGGTGGACAGGGCCCCTAACTATGGCTACACCTTC,CASTRVDRAPNYGYTF
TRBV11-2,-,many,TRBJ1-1,TGTGCCAGCATTTCAAGTAACACTGAAGCTTTCTTT,CASISSNTEAFF
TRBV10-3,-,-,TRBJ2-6,TGTGCCAGCAATTTACAGGGAGCCGGGGCCAACGTCCTGACTTTC,CASNLQGAGANVLTF
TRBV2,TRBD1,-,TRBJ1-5,TGTGCCAGCAGGCGGGACAGGGGGTATGTCAATCAGCCCCAGCATTTT,CASRRDRGYVNQPQHF
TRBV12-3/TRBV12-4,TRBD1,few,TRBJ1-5,TGTGCCAGCAGTTCAGGGGGACGGGGCAATCAGCCCCAGCATTTT,CASSSGGRGNQPQHF
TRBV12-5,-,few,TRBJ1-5,TGTGCTAGTGGTTTGCAGGACAATCAGCCCCAGCATTTT,CASGLQDNQPQHF
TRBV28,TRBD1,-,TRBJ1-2,TGTGCCAGCAGTACCCTGACAGGGGGAGTTGGTGGCTACACCTTC,CASSTLTGGVGGYTF
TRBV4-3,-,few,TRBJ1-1,TGCGCCAGCAGCCAAGATGGGGTACCTGAAGCTTTCTTT,CASSQDGVPEAFF
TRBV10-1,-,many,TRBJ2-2,TGCGCCAGCAGTAGGTCCCCGAACACCGGGGAGCTGTTTTTT,CASSRSPNTGELFF
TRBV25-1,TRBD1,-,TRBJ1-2,TGTGCCAGCAGTGACGGTTACAGGGGCTACGGTGGCTACACCTTC,CASSDGYRGYGGYTF
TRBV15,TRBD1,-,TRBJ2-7,TGTGCCACCAGCAGGACAGGGAACTACGAGCAGTACTTC,CATSRTGNYEQYF
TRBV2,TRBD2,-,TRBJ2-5,TGTGCCAGCAGTAGACTAGCGGTTAACCAAGAGACCCAGTACTTC,CASSRLAVNQETQYF
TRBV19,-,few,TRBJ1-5,TGTGCCAGCAGTACTGGGACGGCTTTATACAATCAGCCCCAGCATTTT,CASSTGTALYNQPQHF
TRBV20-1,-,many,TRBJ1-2,TGCAGTGCCGCCATCCCGGGACAAAACTATGGCTACACCTTC,CSAAIPGQNYGYTF
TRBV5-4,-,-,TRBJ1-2,TGTGCCAGCAGCGCCGTCCCTGCCTATGGCTACACCTTC,CASSAVPAYGYTF
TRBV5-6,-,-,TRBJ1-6,TGTGCCAGCAGCGTCCGACGGAAAACCAGTTCACCCCTCCACTTT,CASSVRRKTSSPLHF
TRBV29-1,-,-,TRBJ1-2,TGCAGCGTTGATTTCGGGGACTATGGCTACACCTTC,CSVDFGDYGYTF
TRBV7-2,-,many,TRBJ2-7,TGTGCCAGCAGCCGACAGGTGTCCGAGCAGTACTTC,CASSRQVSEQYF
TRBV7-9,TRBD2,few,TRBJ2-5,TGTGCCAGCAGCCCACTAGCGGGGGGCTACCAAGAGACCCAGTACTTC,CASSPLAGGYQETQYF
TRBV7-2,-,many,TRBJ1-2,TGTGCCAGCAGCTTAGACTTCGCGGGTTTCTATGGCTACACCTTC,CASSLDFAGFYGYTF
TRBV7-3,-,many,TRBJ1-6,TGTGCCAGCAGCTGGGATGGTGGTTCCCTCCACTTT,CASSWDGGSLHF
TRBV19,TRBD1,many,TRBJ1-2,TGTGCCAGTAGTATATCGGCAGGGGGCGAAGGCGGCTACACCTTC,CASSISAGGEGGYTF
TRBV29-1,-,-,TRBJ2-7,TGCAGCTTATCGGAGTACTACGAGCAGTACTTC,CSLSEYYEQYF
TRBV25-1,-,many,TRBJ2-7,TGTGCCAGCAGTGAATCCGGCCTTAACGAGCAGTACTTC,CASSESGLNEQYF
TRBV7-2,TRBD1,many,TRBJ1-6,TGTGCCAGCAGCTTGACAGGGGGCGGGTCACCCCTCCACTTT,CASSLTGGGSPLHF
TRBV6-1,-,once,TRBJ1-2,TGTGCCAGCAGGCACACACGACAGGTGGACCACTATGGCTACACCTTC,CASRHTRQVDHYGYTF
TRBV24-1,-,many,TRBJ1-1,TGTGCCACCAGTGGCGGCACTGAAGCTTTCTTT,CATSGGTEAFF
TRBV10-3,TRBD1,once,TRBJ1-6,TGTGCCATCAAGGGACAGGATAATTCACCCCTCCACTTT,CAIKGQDNSPLHF
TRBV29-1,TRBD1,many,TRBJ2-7,TGCAGCGCGGGGGACAGGGGCTCCTACGAGCAGTACTTC,CSAGDRGSYEQYF
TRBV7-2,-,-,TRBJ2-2,TGTGCCAGCAGCCACACCGGGGAGCTGGTTTTT,CASSHTGELVF
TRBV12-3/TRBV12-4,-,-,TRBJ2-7,TGTGCCAGCAGTACACCACGGGGGTCCCACTCCTACGAGCAGTACTTC,CASSTPRGSHSYEQYF
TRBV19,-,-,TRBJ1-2,TGTGCCAGTAGTGTCTCCCCCGACAGGAAAAATTGGGGCTACACCTTC,CASSVSPDRKNWGYTF
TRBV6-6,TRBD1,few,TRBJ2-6,TGTGCCAGCACCGCCGGGGACAGGGGGTCTGGGGCCAACGTCCTGACTTTC,CASTAGDRGSGANVLTF
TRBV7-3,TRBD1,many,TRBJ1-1,TGTGCCAGCAGCAAAGACAGGGTAGACACTGAAGCTTTCTTT,CASSKDRVDTEAFF
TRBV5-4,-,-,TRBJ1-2,TGTGCCAGCAGCTTGGGGGCAGGCCCTTATGGCTACACCTTC,CASSLGAGPYGYTF
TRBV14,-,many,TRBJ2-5,TGTGCCAGCAGCCAAGTCGTGGGGGGAGAGACCCAGTACTTC,CASSQVVGGETQYF
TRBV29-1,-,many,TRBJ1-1,TGCAGCGCTGTAGGCGGGGGGAACACTGAAGCTTTCTTT,CSAVGGGNTEAFF
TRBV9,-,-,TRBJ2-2,TGTGCCAGCAGGGAGGACGGACGCACCGGGGAGCTGTTTTTT,CASREDGRTGELFF
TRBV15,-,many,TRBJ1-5,TGTGCCACCAGCAGAGTGAGTGGGGGCGCGGGGCAGCCCCAGCATTTT,CATSRVSGGAGQPQHF
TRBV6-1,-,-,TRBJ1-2,TGTGCCAGCAGTACCCAGCCCGGAGCATCAGGCTACACCTTC,CASSTQPGASGYTF